This T cell receptor (beta chain) is from a study of blood T cell repertoires in COVID-19. Study information: T cells, B-cell-depleted T cells, or PBMCs provided the cDNA or gDNA that served as material.

The CDR3 has 14 amino acids. Germline V gene data show CDR1 as SGHTS and CDR2 as YDEGEE. The V gene end was trimmed by 3 bases and the J gene end by 5 bases; junction bases not matched to a gene: 2. Method: immunoSEQ multiplex PCR; TCRdb's copy keeps in-frame clones and lacks some. The sample shows around 53,000 clones, approximately 90% of them seen only once. Source material: peripheral blood. The V call is TRBV5-8, the J call TRBJ1-5; TRBD1 matches 10 bases. The clonotype originates from a man over 45 with acute or convalescent COVID-19. The CDR3 sequence is CASSSGQGDQPQHF. The CDR3 nucleotides are TGTGCCAGCAGCTCCGGACAGGGGGATCAGCCCCAGCATTTT. Full variable domain (missing parts from reference TRBV5-8 and TRBJ1-5): EAGVTQSPTHLIKTRGQQATLRCSPISGHTSVYWYQQALGLGLQFLLWYDEGEERNRGNFPPRFSGRQFPNYSSELNVNALELEDSALYLCASSSGQGDQPQHFGDGTRLSIL.